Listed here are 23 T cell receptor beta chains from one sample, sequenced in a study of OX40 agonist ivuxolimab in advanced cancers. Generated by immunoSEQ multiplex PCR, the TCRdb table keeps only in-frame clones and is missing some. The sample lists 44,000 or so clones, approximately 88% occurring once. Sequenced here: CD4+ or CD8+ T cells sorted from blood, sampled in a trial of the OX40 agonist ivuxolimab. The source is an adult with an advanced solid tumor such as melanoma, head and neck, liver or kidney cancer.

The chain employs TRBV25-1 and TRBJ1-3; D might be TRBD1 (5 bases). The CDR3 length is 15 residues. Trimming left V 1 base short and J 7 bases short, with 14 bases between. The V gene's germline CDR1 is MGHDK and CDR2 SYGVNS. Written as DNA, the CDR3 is TGTGCCAGCAGTGAATGGCGGGGGGAGGAGAACACCATATATTTT. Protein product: CASSEWRGEENTIYF.

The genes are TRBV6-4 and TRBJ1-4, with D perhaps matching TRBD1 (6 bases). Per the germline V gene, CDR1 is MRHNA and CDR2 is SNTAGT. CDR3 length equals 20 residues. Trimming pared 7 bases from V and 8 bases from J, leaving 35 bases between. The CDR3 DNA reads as TGTGCCAGCACCCAAAGGGTAGGGGGGAATAATGAGAAGGGATGCGAAAAACTGTTTTTT. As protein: CASTQRVGGNNEKGCEKLFF.

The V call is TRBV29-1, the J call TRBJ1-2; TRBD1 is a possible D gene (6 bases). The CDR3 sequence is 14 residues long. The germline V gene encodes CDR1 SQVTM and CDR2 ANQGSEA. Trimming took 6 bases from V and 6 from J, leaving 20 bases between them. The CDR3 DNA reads TGCAGCGTGCGCACAGGGCCCCAGGTCGATGGCTACACCTTC. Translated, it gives CSVRTGPQVDGYTF. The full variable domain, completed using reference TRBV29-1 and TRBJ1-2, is SAVISQKPSRDICQRGTSLTIQCQVDSQVTMMFWYRQQPGQSLTLIATANQGSEATYESGFVIDKFPISRPNLTFSTLTVSNMSPEDSSIYLCSVRTGPQVDGYTFGSGTRLTVV.

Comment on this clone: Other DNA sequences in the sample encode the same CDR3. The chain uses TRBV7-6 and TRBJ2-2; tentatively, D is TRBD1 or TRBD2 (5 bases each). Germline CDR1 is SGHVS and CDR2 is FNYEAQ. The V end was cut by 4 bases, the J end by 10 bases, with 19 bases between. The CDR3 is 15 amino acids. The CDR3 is CASSSGRSLMKELFF. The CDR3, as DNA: TGTGCCAGCAGCTCGGGACGGAGTCTCATGAAGGAGCTGTTTTTT.

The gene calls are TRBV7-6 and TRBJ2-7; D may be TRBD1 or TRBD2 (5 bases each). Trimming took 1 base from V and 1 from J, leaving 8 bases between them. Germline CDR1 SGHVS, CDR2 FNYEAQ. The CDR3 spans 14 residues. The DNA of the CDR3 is TGTGCCAGCAGCTTAGAAGAGGGGTCCTACGAGCAGTACTTC. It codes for CASSLEEGSYEQYF.

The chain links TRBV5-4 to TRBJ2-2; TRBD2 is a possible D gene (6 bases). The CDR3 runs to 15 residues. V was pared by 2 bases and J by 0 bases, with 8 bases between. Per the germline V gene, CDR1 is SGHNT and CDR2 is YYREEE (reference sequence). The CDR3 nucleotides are TGTGCCAGCAGCTTCGGGAGCTCGAACACCGGGGAGCTGTTTTTT. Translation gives CASSFGSSNTGELFF. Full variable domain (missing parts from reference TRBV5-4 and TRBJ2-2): ETGVTQSPTHLIKTRGQQVTLRCSSQSGHNTVSWYQQALGQGPQFIFQYYREEENGRGNFPPRFSGLQFPNYSSELNVNALELDDSALYLCASSFGSSNTGELFFGEGSRLTVL.

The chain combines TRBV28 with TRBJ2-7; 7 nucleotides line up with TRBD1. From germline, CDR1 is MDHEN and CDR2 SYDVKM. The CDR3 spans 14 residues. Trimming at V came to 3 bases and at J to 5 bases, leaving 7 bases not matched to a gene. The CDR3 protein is CASSFPDRVDEQYF. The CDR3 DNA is TGTGCCAGCAGTTTCCCCGACAGGGTCGACGAGCAGTACTTC.

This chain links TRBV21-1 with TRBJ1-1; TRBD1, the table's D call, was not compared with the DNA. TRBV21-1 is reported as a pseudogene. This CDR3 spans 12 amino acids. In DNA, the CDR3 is TGTGCCAGCACCTTCGGGACAGTTGAAGCTTTCTTT. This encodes CASTFGTVEAFF.

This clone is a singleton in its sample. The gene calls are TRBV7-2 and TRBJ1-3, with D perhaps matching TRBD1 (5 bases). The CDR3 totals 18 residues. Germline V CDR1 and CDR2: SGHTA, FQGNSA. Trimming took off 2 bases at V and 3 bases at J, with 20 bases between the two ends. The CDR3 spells CASSLFSPGGSYGNTIYF. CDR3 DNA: TGTGCCAGCAGCTTATTCTCACCGGGGGGGAGCTATGGAAACACCATATATTTT. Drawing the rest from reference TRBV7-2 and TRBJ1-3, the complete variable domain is GAGVSQSPSNKVTEKGKDVELRCDPISGHTALYWYRQSLGQGLEFLIYFQGNSAPDKSGLPSDRFSAERTGGSVSTLTIQRTQQEDSAVYLCASSLFSPGGSYGNTIYFGEGSWLTVV.

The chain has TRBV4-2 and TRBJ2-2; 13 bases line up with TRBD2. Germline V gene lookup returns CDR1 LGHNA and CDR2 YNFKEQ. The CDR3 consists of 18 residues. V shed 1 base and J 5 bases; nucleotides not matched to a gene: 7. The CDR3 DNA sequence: TGTGCCAGCAGCCAAGTCGGGACTAGCGGGAAGCCGACCGGGGAGCTGTTTTTT. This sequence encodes CASSQVGTSGKPTGELFF.

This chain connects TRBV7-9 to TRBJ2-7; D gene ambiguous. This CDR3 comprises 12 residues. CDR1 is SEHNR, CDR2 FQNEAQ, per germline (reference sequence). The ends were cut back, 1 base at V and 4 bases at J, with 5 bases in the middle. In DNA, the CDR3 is TGTGCCAGCAGCTTAGAGGTTTACGAGCAGTACTTC. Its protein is CASSLEVYEQYF.

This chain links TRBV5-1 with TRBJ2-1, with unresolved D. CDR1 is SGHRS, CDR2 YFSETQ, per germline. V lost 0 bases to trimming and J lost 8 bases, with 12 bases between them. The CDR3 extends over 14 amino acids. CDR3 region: CASSLGYSVYEQFF. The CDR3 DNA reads TGCGCCAGCAGCTTGGGTTATTCAGTTTATGAGCAGTTCTTC.

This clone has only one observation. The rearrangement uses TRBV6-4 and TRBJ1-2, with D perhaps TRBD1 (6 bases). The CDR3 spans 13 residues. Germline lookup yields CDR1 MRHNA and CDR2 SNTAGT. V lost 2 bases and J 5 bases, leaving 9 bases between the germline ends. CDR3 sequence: CASSDLTGYGYTF. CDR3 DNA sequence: TGTGCCAGCAGTGACCTCACAGGGTATGGCTACACCTTC.

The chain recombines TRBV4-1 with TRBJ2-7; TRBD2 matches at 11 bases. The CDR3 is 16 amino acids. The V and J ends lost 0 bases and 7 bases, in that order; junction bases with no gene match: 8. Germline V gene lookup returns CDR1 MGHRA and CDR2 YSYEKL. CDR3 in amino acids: CASSQDPLAGGGEQYF. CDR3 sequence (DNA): TGCGCCAGCAGCCAAGATCCCCTAGCGGGAGGTGGTGAGCAGTACTTC.

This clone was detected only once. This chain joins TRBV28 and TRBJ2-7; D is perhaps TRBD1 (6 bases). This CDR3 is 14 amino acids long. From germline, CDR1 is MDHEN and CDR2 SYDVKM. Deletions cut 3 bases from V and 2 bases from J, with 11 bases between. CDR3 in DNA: TGTGCCAGCAGTTTTCAGGGGCAGACCTACGAGCAGTACTTC. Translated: CASSFQGQTYEQYF.

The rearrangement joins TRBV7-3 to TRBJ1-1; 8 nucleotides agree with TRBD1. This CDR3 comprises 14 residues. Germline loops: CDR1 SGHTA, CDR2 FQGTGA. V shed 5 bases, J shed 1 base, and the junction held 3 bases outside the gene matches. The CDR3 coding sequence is TGTGCCAGCAGCCCCGACAGGGGGAACACTGAAGCTTTCTTT. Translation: CASSPDRGNTEAFF.

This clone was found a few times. CDR3 protein: CASMPGTLNTGELFF. Here the CDR3 DNA reads TGTGCCAGCATGCCCGGGACTTTGAACACCGGGGAGCTGTTTTTT. This chain links TRBV11-3 with TRBJ2-2; D perhaps matches TRBD2 (6 bases). The V end was cut by 7 bases, the J end by 1 base, with 13 bases between. Germline V gene sequence: CDR1 SGHNT, CDR2 YENEEA. This CDR3 has 15 residues.

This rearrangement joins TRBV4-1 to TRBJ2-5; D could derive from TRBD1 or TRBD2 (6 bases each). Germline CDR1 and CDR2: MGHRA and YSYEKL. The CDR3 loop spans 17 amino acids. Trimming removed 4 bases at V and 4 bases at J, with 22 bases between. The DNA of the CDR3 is TGCGCCAGCAGCCGGCGGCCCTCAGGGGAGGCGGGAGAGACCCAGTACTTC. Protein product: CASSRRPSGEAGETQYF.

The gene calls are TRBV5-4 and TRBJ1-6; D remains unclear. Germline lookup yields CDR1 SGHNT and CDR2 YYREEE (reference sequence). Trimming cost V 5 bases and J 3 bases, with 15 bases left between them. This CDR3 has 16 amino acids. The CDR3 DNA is TGTGCCAGCAGACCGGACCTCAACGACTATAATTCACCCCTCCACTTT. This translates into CASRPDLNDYNSPLHF. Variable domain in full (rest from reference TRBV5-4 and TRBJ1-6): ETGVTQSPTHLIKTRGQQVTLRCSSQSGHNTVSWYQQALGQGPQFIFQYYREEENGRGNFPPRFSGLQFPNYSSELNVNALELDDSALYLCASRPDLNDYNSPLHFGNGTRLTVT.

CDR3 protein: CASNARATGYEQFF. As DNA, the CDR3 is TGTGCCAGCAACGCACGAGCTACAGGGTACGAGCAGTTCTTC. The genes are TRBV6-6 and TRBJ2-1; D is perhaps TRBD1 (6 bases). Per germline, CDR1 MNHNY and CDR2 SVGAGI (reference sequence). With 7 bases removed from V and 10 bases from J, the gap between germline ends came to 20 bases. This CDR3 region has 14 residues.

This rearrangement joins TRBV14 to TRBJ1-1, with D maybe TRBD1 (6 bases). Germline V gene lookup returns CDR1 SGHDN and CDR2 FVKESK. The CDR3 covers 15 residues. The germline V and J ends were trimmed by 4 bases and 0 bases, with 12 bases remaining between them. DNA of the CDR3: TGTGCCAGCAGCCCGACCCGGACAGTGAACACTGAAGCTTTCTTT. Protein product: CASSPTRTVNTEAFF.

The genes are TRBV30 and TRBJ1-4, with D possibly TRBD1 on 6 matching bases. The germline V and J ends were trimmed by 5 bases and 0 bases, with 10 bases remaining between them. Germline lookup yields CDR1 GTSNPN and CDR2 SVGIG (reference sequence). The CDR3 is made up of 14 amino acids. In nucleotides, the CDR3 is TGTGCCTGGGACAGGAAAGCAACTAATGAAAAACTGTTTTTT. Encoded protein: CAWDRKATNEKLFF.

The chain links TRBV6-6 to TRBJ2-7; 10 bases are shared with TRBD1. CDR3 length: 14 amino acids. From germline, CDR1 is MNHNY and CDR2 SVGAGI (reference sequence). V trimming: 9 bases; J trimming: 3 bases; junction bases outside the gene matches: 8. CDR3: CASTLTGGNYEQYF. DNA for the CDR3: TGTGCCAGTACCCTGACAGGGGGCAACTACGAGCAGTACTTC.